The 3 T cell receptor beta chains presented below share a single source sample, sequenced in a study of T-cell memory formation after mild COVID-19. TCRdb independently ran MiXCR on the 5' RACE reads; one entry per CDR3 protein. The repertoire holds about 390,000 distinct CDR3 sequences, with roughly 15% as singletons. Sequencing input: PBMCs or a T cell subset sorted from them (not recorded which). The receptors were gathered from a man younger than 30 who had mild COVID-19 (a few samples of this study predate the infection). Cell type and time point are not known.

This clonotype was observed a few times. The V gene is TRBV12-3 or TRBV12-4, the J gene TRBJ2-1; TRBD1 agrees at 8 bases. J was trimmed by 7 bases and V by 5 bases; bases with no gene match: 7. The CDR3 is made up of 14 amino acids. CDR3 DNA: TGTGCCAGCAGTCGGACAGGGATTTTTAATGAGCAGTTCTTC. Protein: CASSRTGIFNEQFF.

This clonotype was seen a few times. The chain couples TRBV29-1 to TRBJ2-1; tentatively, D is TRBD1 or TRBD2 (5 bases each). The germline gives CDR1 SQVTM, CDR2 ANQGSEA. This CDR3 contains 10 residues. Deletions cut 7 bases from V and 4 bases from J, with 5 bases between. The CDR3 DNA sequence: TGCAGCGGGGGGTACAATGAGCAGTTCTTC. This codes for CSGGYNEQFF.

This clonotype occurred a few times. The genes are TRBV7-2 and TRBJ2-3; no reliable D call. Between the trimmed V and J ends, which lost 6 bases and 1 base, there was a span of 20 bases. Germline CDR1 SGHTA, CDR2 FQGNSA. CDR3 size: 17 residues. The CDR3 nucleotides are TGTGCCAGCAGTCTACCCTCTTCGGGTCTCCGCACAGATACGCAGTATTTT. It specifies CASSLPSSGLRTDTQYF.